The 21 T cell receptor beta chains below were found in one sample sequenced in a study of OX40 agonist ivuxolimab in advanced cancers. Sequenced by immunoSEQ multiplex PCR; TCRdb stores in-frame clones only, minus some. The table has under 150,000 clones, 85% to 95% seen once. The starting material was CD4+ or CD8+ T cells sorted from blood, obtained in a trial of the OX40 agonist ivuxolimab. The receptors shown here come from an adult with an advanced solid tumor such as melanoma, head and neck, liver or kidney cancer.

The chain uses TRBV11-3 and TRBJ2-1, with 10 nucleotides matching TRBD2. The CDR3 covers 16 residues. The J segment lost 4 bases and the V segment lost 5 bases, leaving 8 bases of the junction unmatched. Per the germline V gene, CDR1 is SGHNT and CDR2 is YENEEA. This CDR3 is CASSANSGGLYNEQFF. CDR3 in DNA: TGTGCCAGCAGCGCCAATAGCGGGGGGCTTTACAATGAGCAGTTCTTC.

V is TRBV27 and J is TRBJ1-5, with 11 nucleotides matching TRBD1. Trimming at V came to 5 bases and at J to 5 bases, leaving 5 bases not matched to a gene. The germline gives CDR1 MNHEY, CDR2 SMNVEV (reference sequence). The CDR3 extends over 15 amino acids. In nucleotides, the CDR3 is TGTGCCAGCAGTCCAGGGACAGGGGGGTATCAGCCCCAGCATTTT. Its translation: CASSPGTGGYQPQHF.

The chain uses TRBV7-2 and TRBJ1-4; D remains unclear. Trimming cost V 1 base and J 5 bases, with 8 bases left between them. This CDR3 has 14 residues. CDR1 and CDR2 (germline): SGHTA, FQGNSA. CDR3 residues: CASSLEFGNEKLFF. The CDR3 DNA sequence: TGTGCCAGCAGCTTAGAGTTCGGGAATGAAAAACTGTTTTTT.

In this sample, this clone turned up once. The genes are TRBV28 and TRBJ2-1; either TRBD1 or TRBD2 may fit D (5 bases each). The CDR3 consists of 15 residues. The germline V and J ends were trimmed by 3 bases and 2 bases, with 11 bases remaining between them. Germline V gives CDR1 MDHEN, CDR2 SYDVKM. CDR3 DNA sequence: TGTGCCAGCAGTTTGCCGGGACCTACCTACAATGAGCAGTTCTTC. Translated: CASSLPGPTYNEQFF.

This chain links TRBV28 with TRBJ2-6, with a possible D match to TRBD1 (6 bases). CDR3 length equals 17 residues. Trimming cost V 5 bases and J 0 bases, with 14 bases left between them. The germline V gene has CDR1 MDHEN and CDR2 SYDVKM. CDR3 DNA: TGTGCCAGCAGTGGGGGCAGCAGGTTCTCTGGGGCCAACGTCCTGACTTTC. As protein: CASSGGSRFSGANVLTF. The complete variable domain, with remaining parts taken from reference TRBV28 and TRBJ2-6, reads DVKVTQSSRYLVKRTGEKVFLECVQDMDHENMFWYRQDPGLGLRLIYFSYDVKMKEKGDIPEGYSVSREKKERFSLILESASTNQTSMYLCASSGGSRFSGANVLTFGAGSRLTVL.

This clone was seen once. The chain joins TRBV5-4 to TRBJ2-1; the match to TRBD2 covers 11 bases. The CDR3 sequence is 15 residues long. V shed 4 bases and J 10 bases; nucleotides not matched to a gene: 10. The germline V gene has CDR1 SGHNT and CDR2 YYREEE (reference sequence). CDR3: CASSPTSGSSGEQFF. CDR3 coding DNA: TGTGCCAGCAGCCCCACTAGCGGGAGCTCGGGCGAGCAGTTCTTC.

This clone was observed once. The chain combines TRBV27 with TRBJ2-7; 9 bases are a match to TRBD1. With V trimmed by 3 bases and J by 0 bases, 15 bases remained unmatched. The CDR3 loop spans 19 amino acids. Germline V gene lookup returns CDR1 MNHEY and CDR2 SMNVEV (reference sequence). CDR3 coding DNA: TGTGCCAGCAGTTTCTACAACCCGGGACAGGGTGGGAGCTCCTACGAGCAGTACTTC. Amino acids: CASSFYNPGQGGSSYEQYF.

Concerning this clone itself: At the DNA level, this CDR3 is encoded by other sequences in the same sample as well. The CDR3 DNA sequence: TGTGCCAGCAGCCCTCGGTTTACCTCCTACGAGCAGTACTTC. This codes for CASSPRFTSYEQYF. The rearrangement joins TRBV7-2 to TRBJ2-7; no definite D call. This CDR3 region has 14 residues. The V gene lost 5 bases and the J gene lost 0 bases, with 11 bases spanning the gap. Per germline, CDR1 SGHTA and CDR2 FQGNSA. Together with reference TRBV7-2 and TRBJ2-7, the CDR3 gives the full variable domain: GAGVSQSPSNKVTEKGKDVELRCDPISGHTALYWYRQSLGQGLEFLIYFQGNSAPDKSGLPSDRFSAERTGGSVSTLTIQRTQQEDSAVYLCASSPRFTSYEQYFGPGTRLTVT.

The chain employs TRBV9 and TRBJ2-3, with 10 bases identical to TRBD2. The CDR3 is made up of 16 amino acids. Germline CDR1 reads SGDLS; CDR2 reads YYNGEE. V lost 8 bases to trimming and J lost 0 bases; unmatched junction nucleotides: 9. The CDR3 sequence is CASRLAGAMSTDTQYF. The CDR3 DNA follows: TGTGCCAGTCGGCTAGCGGGAGCGATGAGCACAGATACGCAGTATTTT. Complete variable domain (other parts from reference TRBV9 and TRBJ2-3): DSGVTQTPKHLITATGQRVTLRCSPRSGDLSVYWYQQSLDQGLQFLIQYYNGEERAKGNILERFSAQQFPDLHSELNLSSLELGDSALYFCASRLAGAMSTDTQYFGPGTRLTVL.

The chain has TRBV5-1 and TRBJ2-3; 9 bases match TRBD1. V shed 4 bases, J shed 3 bases, and the junction held 6 bases outside the gene matches. Germline V gene data show CDR1 as SGHRS and CDR2 as YFSETQ. The CDR3 totals 15 residues. In DNA form, the CDR3 reads TGCGCCAGCAGCCCAGGCGGGACAGGGACAGATACGCAGTATTTT. Translated, it gives CASSPGGTGTDTQYF.

J is TRBJ1-2 and V is TRBV7-2, with 7 bases lining up with TRBD1. V was clipped by 4 bases and J by 2 bases; unmatched bases: 7. Germline loops: CDR1 SGHTA, CDR2 FQGNSA. The CDR3 consists of 15 residues. CDR3 in amino acids: CASSSNRGLNYGYTF. CDR3 sequence (DNA): TGTGCCAGCAGCTCAAACAGGGGATTAAACTATGGCTACACCTTC.

This chain joins TRBV19 and TRBJ2-5; 7 bases map to TRBD1. With V trimmed by 8 bases and J by 5 bases, 14 bases remained unmatched. The CDR3 runs 15 residues. From germline, CDR1 is LNHDA and CDR2 SQIVND (reference sequence). The CDR3 region has the DNA TGTGCCAGTGACCGGGCAGGGGGTCGTCTCGAGACCCAGTACTTC. Translated, it gives CASDRAGGRLETQYF.

The V and J genes are TRBV5-4 and TRBJ2-5; tentative D call: TRBD2 (7 bases). V lost 4 bases to trimming and J lost 5 bases, with 15 bases between them. The length of the CDR3 is 14 residues. The germline CDR1 and CDR2 sequences are SGHNT and YYREEE (reference sequence). CDR3 amino acids: CASSMDGGRETQYF. The CDR3 region has the DNA TGTGCCAGCAGCATGGACGGGGGGCGGGAGACCCAGTACTTC.

The chain employs TRBV7-2 and TRBJ2-3, with unresolved D. V was trimmed by 7 bases and J by 0 bases, leaving 8 bases between them. Germline assignment: CDR1 SGHTA and CDR2 FQGNSA. The CDR3 loop spans 13 amino acids. The DNA for the CDR3 is TGTGCCAGCACCCATGCTAGCACAGATACGCAGTATTTT. This gives the protein CASTHASTDTQYF. The entire variable domain, with the rest obtained from reference TRBV7-2 and TRBJ2-3, is as follows: GAGVSQSPSNKVTEKGKDVELRCDPISGHTALYWYRQSLGQGLEFLIYFQGNSAPDKSGLPSDRFSAERTGGSVSTLTIQRTQQEDSAVYLCASTHASTDTQYFGPGTRLTVL.

This rearrangement joins TRBV7-9 to TRBJ2-5; tentatively, D is TRBD2 (6 bases). The CDR3 has 16 amino acids. Germline CDR1 and CDR2: SEHNR and FQNEAQ (reference sequence). The germline V and J ends were trimmed by 6 bases and 2 bases, with 19 bases remaining between them. CDR3 protein: CASSRGGDGRQETQYF. The CDR3 DNA follows: TGTGCCAGCAGTCGTGGGGGTGATGGGAGGCAAGAGACCCAGTACTTC.

The CDR3 is CASSHQGSFYEQYF. The CDR3 DNA reads TGTGCCAGCAGCCATCAGGGCTCCTTCTACGAGCAGTACTTC. This chain uses TRBV4-2 with TRBJ2-7; a possible D gene is TRBD1 (5 bases). V gave up 3 bases and J gave up 3 bases, with 12 bases separating them. Germline V lookup: CDR1 LGHNA, CDR2 YNFKEQ. The CDR3 spans 14 residues.

This chain connects TRBV7-2 to TRBJ2-2; 9 bases fit TRBD1. Trimming removed 5 bases from V and 4 bases from J; junction bases left unmatched: 2. The CDR3 is 14 amino acids. Germline V gene sequence: CDR1 SGHTA, CDR2 FQGNSA. CDR3 residues: CASSQDRGTGELFF. CDR3 DNA: TGTGCCAGCAGCCAGGACAGGGGCACCGGGGAGCTGTTTTTT.

V usage is TRBV5-1 and J usage is TRBJ2-3; tentative D call: TRBD1 (6 bases). Germline CDR1 reads SGHRS; CDR2 reads YFSETQ. Trimming removed 1 base at V and 6 bases at J, with 9 bases between. The CDR3 consists of 13 residues. The CDR3 region is CASSLTGLDTQYF. Here the CDR3 DNA reads TGCGCCAGCAGCTTGACAGGGTTGGATACGCAGTATTTT.

The chain couples TRBV11-2 to TRBJ1-1, with 8 bases aligning to TRBD1. The CDR3 loop spans 15 amino acids. Germline CDR1 and CDR2: SGHAT and FQNNGV. Trimming took 4 bases from V and 0 from J; bases not matched to a gene: 4. This chain's CDR3 is CASSSDRGMNTEAFF. CDR3 bases: TGTGCCAGCAGCTCCGACAGGGGCATGAACACTGAAGCTTTCTTT. Based on the CDR3 plus reference TRBV11-2 and TRBJ1-1, the full variable domain is EAGVAQSPRYKIIEKRQSVAFWCNPISGHATLYWYQQILGQGPKLLIQFQNNGVVDDSQLPKDRFSAERLKGVDSTLKIQPAKLEDSAVYLCASSSDRGMNTEAFFGQGTRLTVV.

The chain has TRBV9 and TRBJ1-2; TRBD1 is a possible D gene (5 bases). Germline V lookup: CDR1 SGDLS, CDR2 YYNGEE. The germline V and J ends were trimmed by 3 bases and 2 bases, with 17 bases remaining between them. The CDR3 has 16 amino acids. The CDR3 DNA reads TGTGCCAGCAGCGCTCAGGGAATTCGGGCGAACTATGGCTACACCTTC. It codes for CASSAQGIRANYGYTF.

The J gene is TRBJ2-1, the V gene TRBV27; 12 nucleotides align to TRBD2. The CDR3 runs 18 residues. The germline gives CDR1 MNHEY, CDR2 SMNVEV (reference sequence). The ends lost 5 bases at V and 5 bases at J; junction bases unmatched: 13. The CDR3, as DNA: TGTGCCAGCAGTCTAGAGCCCGGGACTAGCGGGCGTCACAATGAGCAGTTCTTC. Residues: CASSLEPGTSGRHNEQFF.